This TCR beta chain stems from a study of technical replicates of blood from a handful of donors. The repertoire was sequenced with immunoSEQ multiplex PCR; TCRdb's copy has only in-frame clones and lacks some. The sample has 70,000 to 85,000 clones, around 95% seen once. With 0 bases clipped from V and 4 bases from J, the junction kept 9 bases outside the gene matches. Germline V gene lookup returns CDR1 SGDLS and CDR2 YYNGEE. The CDR3 runs to 16 residues. The sequenced material came from T cells isolated from PBMCs. The origin of this receptor is a human donor in good health. J is TRBJ2-5 and V is TRBV9, with 7 positions matching TRBD1. The CDR3 bases are TGTGCCAGCAGCGTAGAAGGTAGGGGGCGAGGAGAGACCCAGTACTTC. This translates into CASSVEGRGRGETQYF.